This TCR beta chain stems from a study of post-analysis software for immune sequencing data. Details on this clonotype: Its antigen is undetermined.

J lost 5 bases, V lost 4 bases, and 6 bases had no gene match. Per germline, CDR1 SGHTA and CDR2 FQGNSA. This CDR3 has 15 amino acids. Incorporated into the TCR beta cDNA libraries were unique molecular identifiers, which served to reduce PCR and sequencing biases. Each batch of roughly 1 to 11 million T cells produced 450,000 to 500,000 cDNA molecules. TCRdb reprocessed the PCR reads via MiXCR and lists one record per CDR3 protein. This table holds 650,000 to 850,000 distinct CDR3 sequences, 35% to 55% found once. Notes on the study in general: Samples from a shared batch, those prepared together, strongly co-clustered by F measure. Roughly five TRBV segments were significantly more frequent in patients than in controls. TRBV5-6, TRBV5-1 and TRBV20-1 were among these segments.

The sample was blood. The chain joins TRBV7-2 to TRBJ2-1; TRBD1 aligns across 9 bases. The sequence was obtained from a girl between 5 and 17 years old with multiple sclerosis. The CDR3 here is CASSSGDRANNEQFF. The CDR3 DNA sequence: TGTGCCAGCAGCTCGGGGGACAGGGCCAACAATGAGCAGTTCTTC.